The rows below give T cell receptor beta chains drawn from one sample of a study of blood T cell repertoires in COVID-19. Data came from immunoSEQ multiplex PCR; TCRdb stores just in-frame clones and leaves some out. The table records almost 250,000 clones, more than 85% of them present only once. Sequencing was performed on PBMCs or T cells enriched from blood (not recorded which). The receptors shown here come from a woman between 45 and 65 years old who had recovered from COVID-19. Both conserved end residues are part of each CDR3. A D gene is named only where the DNA matches it firmly. Where a row states a size, it is once, few, many or the class of an expanded clone; other rows omit it.

clone_size	v_call	d_call	j_call	cdr3_nt	cdr3_aa
.	TRBV5-1	TRBD2	TRBJ2-7	TGCGCCAGCAGCTTCGGACTAGCGGCCAACGAGCAGTACTTC	CASSFGLAANEQYF
once	TRBV29-1	.	TRBJ2-4	TGCAGCGTTCGAGAGGAGCCTCTAGCCAAAAACATTCAGTACTTC	CSVREEPLAKNIQYF
once	TRBV2	.	TRBJ2-6	TGTGCCATACACGGACAGTTGGACTCTGGGGCCAACGTCCTGACTTTC	CAIHGQLDSGANVLTF
.	TRBV19	TRBD1	TRBJ1-2	TGTGCCAGTAGTACAACAGGGGACTATGGCTACACCTTC	CASSTTGDYGYTF
.	TRBV7-3	TRBD2	TRBJ2-7	TGTGCCAGCAGCCCCGGACTAGCGCCTTGGGTCGAGCAGTACTTC	CASSPGLAPWVEQYF
.	TRBV27	TRBD1	TRBJ1-2	TGTGCCAGCAGTCCGGGACAGGGGGCGATCATTCGGTATGGCTACACCTTC	CASSPGQGAIIRYGYTF
.	TRBV5-6	TRBD1	TRBJ1-5	TGTGCCAGCAGCTTGGGACAGGGGGTAAAACAGCCCCAGCATTTT	CASSLGQGVKQPQHF
.	TRBV7-2	.	TRBJ2-7	TGTGCCAGCAGCTCCGACCTGACTAGGGGCGAGCAGTACTTC	CASSSDLTRGEQYF
.	TRBV7-6	.	TRBJ1-2	TGTGCCAGCAGCTTAGGGCTGGGGGGTCCCTATGGCTACACCTTC	CASSLGLGGPYGYTF
once	TRBV5-1	TRBD2	TRBJ2-1	TGCGCCAGCAGCCGGACTAGCGGGAGTGATGAGCAGTTCTTC	CASSRTSGSDEQFF
.	TRBV4-3	TRBD1	TRBJ1-6	TGCGCCAGCAGCCAAGGGGACAGCCGAAGCTCCTATAATTCACCCCTCCACTTT	CASSQGDSRSSYNSPLHF
.	TRBV10-2	.	TRBJ2-7	TGCGCCAGCAGTCTTCAGTTTTTCGAGCAGTACTTC	CASSLQFFEQYF
.	TRBV5-1	.	TRBJ1-4	TGCGCCAGCAGCCATAAACAGGGATTTAATGAAAAACTGTTTTTT	CASSHKQGFNEKLFF
.	TRBV10-3	TRBD2	TRBJ2-1	TGTGCCACGTTAGCGGGAATCGACAATGAGCAGTTCTTC	CATLAGIDNEQFF
.	TRBV11-2	.	TRBJ2-4	TGTGCCAGCAGCCCAGGGGATACGCGGGACATTCAGTACTTC	CASSPGDTRDIQYF
.	TRBV27	.	TRBJ2-6	TGTGCCAGCAGTTTCTCAGGTTTCTCTGGGGCCAACGTCCTGACTTTC	CASSFSGFSGANVLTF
.	TRBV7-6	TRBD2	TRBJ2-1	TGTGCCAGCAGTTCGTTGTTGGCGGGAGGGGATGAGCAGTTCTTC	CASSSLLAGGDEQFF
.	TRBV28	.	TRBJ2-5	TGTGCCAGCAGTTTCTTCGCTCTGTTAGCCGGGACTCAAGAGACCCAGTACTTC	CASSFFALLAGTQETQYF
once	TRBV7-2	TRBD1	TRBJ2-1	TGTGCCAGCAGCTACAGGGGGCTTAACTCCTACAATGAGCAGTTCTTC	CASSYRGLNSYNEQFF
.	TRBV3-1/TRBV3-2	TRBD1	TRBJ1-2	TGTGCCAGCAGCCAGTTGGACAGGGCCAACTATGGCTACACCTTC	CASSQLDRANYGYTF
.	TRBV18	.	TRBJ1-1	TGTGCCAGCTCACCTCTGCAGGGAGAAGCTTTCTTT	CASSPLQGEAFF
once	TRBV3-1/TRBV3-2	.	TRBJ1-1	TGTGCCAGCAACGGGGTGGGCACTGAAGCTTTCTTT	CASNGVGTEAFF
.	TRBV5-1	TRBD1	TRBJ2-5	TGCGCCAGCAGTTCTACAGGGGGAGAGACCCAGTACTTC	CASSSTGGETQYF
.	TRBV11-2	TRBD1	TRBJ2-5	TGTGCCAGCAGCTTAGATACGGTCTCGACAGGGGAAGAGACCCAGTACTTC	CASSLDTVSTGEETQYF
.	TRBV19	.	TRBJ1-2	TGTGCCAGTAGTATAGGCCGACAGACCAGATATGGCTACACCTTC	CASSIGRQTRYGYTF
.	TRBV11-2	.	TRBJ2-3	TGTGCCAGCAGCCCCCACTTCAGCACAGATACGCAGTATTTT	CASSPHFSTDTQYF
.	TRBV9	.	TRBJ1-2	TGTGCCAGCAGCGTAGATATGGAGAGTTTCGAGACCTTC	CASSVDMESFETF
.	TRBV6-5	.	TRBJ1-3	TGTGCCAGCAGTTCCCCGGGTTCTGGAAACACCATATATTTT	CASSSPGSGNTIYF
.	TRBV19	TRBD2	TRBJ2-5	TGTGCCAGTAGTATCACTAGCGGGAGTAGAGAGACCCAGTACTTC	CASSITSGSRETQYF
.	TRBV5-3	.	TRBJ2-7	TGTGCCATTTACTCCTACGAGCAGTACTTC	CAIYSYEQYF
.	TRBV7-9	TRBD2	TRBJ2-7	TGTGCCAGCAGCTCAAATAACGGGACTAGCTACGAGCAGTACTTC	CASSSNNGTSYEQYF
.	TRBV9	TRBD1	TRBJ1-6	TGTGCCAGCAGCGTAGCGGACAGGGCGAATTCACCCCTCCACTTT	CASSVADRANSPLHF
.	TRBV11-3	.	TRBJ2-1	TGTGCCAGCAGCTCCCGAGTGGCGGGACGTTCCTACAATGAGCAGTTCTTC	CASSSRVAGRSYNEQFF
.	TRBV2	.	TRBJ1-1	TGTGCCAGCAGCCTGGAGAGGAGCACTGAAGCTTTCTTT	CASSLERSTEAFF
.	TRBV27	.	TRBJ1-6	TGTGCCAGCAGGGGAGTCTATAATTCACCCCTCCACTTT	CASRGVYNSPLHF
.	TRBV19	.	TRBJ1-1	TGTGCCAGTAGGGGGGACATTGAGGTCACTGAAGCTTTCTTT	CASRGDIEVTEAFF
.	TRBV2	.	TRBJ2-1	TGTGCCAGCAGTGCGGGGGGCCATGAGCAGTTCTTC	CASSAGGHEQFF
.	TRBV2	.	TRBJ1-4	TGTGCCAGCAGTTCAAGCACAGGGTATGGAGAAAAACTGTTTTTT	CASSSSTGYGEKLFF